This T cell receptor (beta chain) was recovered during a study of cytomegalovirus exposure and HLA in healthy donors. The CDR3 has 17 amino acids. The germline CDR1 and CDR2 sequences are SGHVS and FNYEAQ. The trim removed 4 bases at V and 4 bases at J, leaving 12 bases unmatched. Study-level points and caveats: There were over 150 TCR beta chains listed as cytomegalovirus-associated.

Assay: immunoSEQ multiplex PCR; the TCRdb copy retains only in-frame clones and omits some. The sample holds approximately 200,000 clones, roughly 84% seen once. A word on this clone: Its cognate antigen is unknown.

The chain joins TRBV7-6 to TRBJ2-7; TRBD2 agrees at 11 bases. Source material: PBMCs. This receptor was taken from a woman in her 30s in good health and CMV-seropositive. This CDR3 reads CASSSMGLADLAYEQYF. The CDR3 DNA is TGTGCCAGCAGCTCCATGGGACTAGCGGATCTTGCTTACGAGCAGTACTTC. Variable domain in full (rest from reference TRBV7-6 and TRBJ2-7): GAGVSQSPRYKVTKRGQDVALRCDPISGHVSLYWYRQALGQGPEFLTYFNYEAQQDKSGLPNDRFSAERPEGSISTLTIQRTEQRDSAMYRCASSSMGLADLAYEQYFGPGTRLTVT.